The rows below give T cell receptor beta chains drawn from one sample of a study of blood T cell repertoires in COVID-19. Method: immunoSEQ multiplex PCR; TCRdb's copy keeps in-frame clones and lacks some. The sample contains 40,000 to 65,000 clones, 70% to 90% of which appear only once. The sample comprised peripheral blood. The receptors come from a man in his 70s with active COVID-19. Both conserved end residues are part of each CDR3.

V: TRBV5-1
J: TRBJ1-2
CDR3: CASSLKSGDYGYTF

V: TRBV18
J: TRBJ2-7
CDR3: CASSPRAYEQYF

V: TRBV7-2
J: TRBJ2-1
CDR3: CASSLSPRTYNEQFF

V: TRBV7-9
J: TRBJ1-1
CDR3: CASTTGVGLNTEAFF

V: TRBV4-3
J: TRBJ2-1
CDR3: CASSLEGLTGEQFF

V: TRBV9
J: TRBJ2-5
CDR3: CASSVQRGVQETQYF

V: TRBV19
J: TRBJ2-5
CDR3: CASSSGGAPETQYF

V: TRBV20-1
J: TRBJ2-3
CDR3: CSASSADGTDTQYF

V: TRBV14
J: TRBJ1-2
CDR3: CASSQMTGVNYGYTF

V: TRBV7-3
J: TRBJ2-1
CDR3: CASSPAGGPHEQFF

V: TRBV6-2/TRBV6-3
J: TRBJ2-7
CDR3: CASSWTLSLSYEQYF

V: TRBV6-6
J: TRBJ1-1
CDR3: CASRSVGLTSTEAFF

V: TRBV19
J: TRBJ2-1
CDR3: CASSRGQGANNEQFF

V: TRBV11-1
J: TRBJ1-1
CDR3: CASSFQGALVTEAFF

V: TRBV9
J: TRBJ2-7
CDR3: CASSVAPGHYEQYF

V: TRBV2
J: TRBJ1-2
CDR3: CASSTDREDYGYTF

V: TRBV5-1
J: TRBJ2-5
CDR3: CASSPFAGVETQYF

V: TRBV5-5
J: TRBJ2-4
CDR3: CASMGQGTNIQYF

V: TRBV11-2
J: TRBJ1-4
CDR3: CASSRGVFRGATNEKLFF

V: TRBV6-2/TRBV6-3
J: TRBJ1-2
CDR3: CASSYSMTAYGYTF

V: TRBV3-1/TRBV3-2
J: TRBJ1-2
CDR3: CASSQIANIHGYTF

V: TRBV19
J: TRBJ2-7
CDR3: CASSKEPGGEQYF

V: TRBV5-4
J: TRBJ2-1
CDR3: CASSLPGGKNEQFF

V: TRBV14
J: TRBJ2-7
CDR3: CASSHLRGQGYHEQYF